The table lists the clone carrying this T cell receptor (beta chain) with a few counts. This entry is derived from a study of early T cells in non-severe SARS-CoV-2 infection. The V end was cut by 1 base, the J end by 3 bases, with 9 bases between. Per the germline V gene, CDR1 is SEHNR and CDR2 is FQNEAQ (reference sequence). The CDR3 totals 14 residues. TCRdb re-called the 5' RACE reads through MiXCR, storing one row per CDR3 protein. The sample has tens of thousands of distinct CDR3 sequences, about 12% seen once. Material for sequencing was whole blood. This receptor was identified in an adult who was a healthcare worker with PCR-confirmed SARS-CoV-2 infection or an uninfected control (not recorded which). The chain carries TRBV7-9 and TRBJ1-1, with D uncertain. The CDR3 spells CASSLEGGYTEAFF. CDR3 sequence (DNA): TGTGCCAGCAGCTTAGAAGGAGGGTACACTGAAGCTTTCTTT. Looking up the rest from reference TRBV7-9 and TRBJ1-1 gives the full variable domain: DTGVSQNPRHKITKRGQNVTFRCDPISEHNRLYWYRQTLGQGPEFLTYFQNEAQLEKSRLLSDRFSAERPKGSFSTLEIQRTEQGDSAMYLCASSLEGGYTEAFFGQGTRLTVV.